This paragraph reports one TCR beta chain. The antigen remains undetermined. Germline V lookup: CDR1 ENHRY, CDR2 SYGVKD. Trimming pared 4 bases from V and 0 bases from J, leaving 10 bases between. The CDR3 consists of 15 residues. Extracted RNA was reverse transcribed, and the resulting cDNA served as sequencing template. The data were produced by immunoSEQ multiplex PCR, yet TCRdb's version contains in-frame clones alone and is incomplete. The sample yields roughly 150,000 clones, 75% to 90% seen once. Peripheral blood, together with lesional scalp punch biopsies, was collected from alopecia areata patients. The data derive from a study of CD8+ T cells in alopecia areata. Study conclusions and caveats: Patients shared TCRs less clearly than mice did, possibly owing to HLA. Lesional scalp, notably in alopecia totalis/universalis, had clonality above that of normal scalp.

This TCR derives from a human donor with alopecia areata. The chain employs TRBV10-3 and TRBJ2-4; TRBD2 is a possible D gene (6 bases). Sequencing was performed on CD8+ T cells sorted from blood, taken at week 0. The CDR3 coding sequence is TGTGCCATCAGTGCGGGGGAACTAGCCAAAAACATTCAGTACTTC. As protein: CAISAGELAKNIQYF.